This T cell receptor beta chain was profiled in a study of cytomegalovirus exposure and HLA in healthy donors. After removal of 5 bases from V and 4 bases from J, the junction contained 5 bases not matched to a gene. The CDR3 extends over 13 amino acids. Germline CDR1 SQVTM, CDR2 ANQGSEA. The primer mix had 60 Vbeta and 13 Jbeta primers. Assay used: immunoSEQ multiplex PCR; TCRdb lists only in-frame clones, some missing. Among over 150,000 clones listed, under 85% were seen once. The sample consisted of PBMCs. This TCR was recovered from a man aged 50 to 59 in good health and CMV-seronegative. The chain couples TRBV29-1 to TRBJ1-1, with 9 bases lining up with TRBD1. CDR3 amino acids: CSVRQGGGTEAFF. The CDR3 bases are TGCAGCGTTAGACAGGGGGGGGGCACTGAAGCTTTCTTT.